These 25 T cell receptor beta chains originate from one sample sequenced in a study of T cells in Graves' hyperthyroidism and ophthalmopathy. Amplification yielded TCR beta CDR3 regions, with RNA transcripts as the source. Using the HTBI primer set, a first-round RT-PCR was run on the TCR CDR3. One entry per CDR3 protein, called by TCRdb with MiXCR from the multiplex PCR reads. The table includes roughly 400,000 distinct CDR3 sequences, around 15% detected once. Sequenced material: blood. These receptors were collected from a man aged 45 to 65 with Graves' ophthalmopathy.

At least ten counts were recorded for this clonotype. The chain couples TRBV28 to TRBJ2-1; the D call may be TRBD1 or TRBD2 (5 bases each). V was shortened by 5 bases and J by 6 bases, with 14 bases between the two germline ends. Germline V gene data show CDR1 as MDHEN and CDR2 as SYDVKM. This CDR3 contains 14 residues. The CDR3 region has the DNA TGTGCCAGCAGTGTCTACGGGGCGGTCAATGAGCAGTTCTTC. Encoded protein: CASSVYGAVNEQFF.

The CDR3 reads CASSLSGTGASPLHF. As DNA, the CDR3 is TGTGCCAGCAGTTTATCAGGGACAGGGGCTTCACCCCTCCACTTT. V gene TRBV27 combines with J gene TRBJ1-6; 10 bases are shared with TRBD1. Germline CDR1 MNHEY, CDR2 SMNVEV (reference sequence). The length of the CDR3 is 15 residues. Trimming cost V 0 bases and J 9 bases; bases outside gene matches: 2.

The V gene is TRBV3-1, the J gene TRBJ1-2; D is perhaps TRBD1 (5 bases). The CDR3 has 14 amino acids. Trimming cost V 4 bases and J 0 bases, with 9 bases left between them. Germline CDR1 and CDR2: LGHDT and YNNKEL (reference sequence). CDR3 DNA sequence: TGTGCCAGCAGCCGGGGCTCGCCTAACTATGGCTACACCTTC. As protein: CASSRGSPNYGYTF.

The V gene is TRBV5-1, the J gene TRBJ1-2; 11 bases agree with TRBD1. With V trimmed by 4 bases and J by 4 bases, 6 bases remained unmatched. The CDR3 is 15 residues long. Per the germline V gene, CDR1 is SGHRS and CDR2 is YFSETQ. CDR3 DNA sequence: TGCGCCAGCAGCGCAGGACAGGGGGCTTTCTATGGCTACACCTTC. Its protein product is CASSAGQGAFYGYTF.

This clonotype was seen a handful of times. V usage is TRBV7-9 and J usage is TRBJ2-5; D might be TRBD2 (6 bases). The V end lost 5 bases, the J end lost 3 bases, and 13 bases lay between the germline ends. Germline V gene lookup returns CDR1 SEHNR and CDR2 FQNEAQ (reference sequence). The CDR3 contains 14 residues. The DNA of the CDR3 is TGTGCCAGCAGCGTCGCGGGGTTTAAAGAGACCCAGTACTTC. It yields the protein CASSVAGFKETQYF.

This clonotype was seen at least ten times. The chain joins TRBV18 to TRBJ2-2; maybe TRBD1 (5 bases). There are 15 residues in the CDR3. V was cut by 3 bases and J by 6 bases, with 14 bases left in between. Germline-derived CDR1 and CDR2 are KGHSH and LQKENI. The CDR3 DNA follows: TGTGCCAGCTCACCCAATCCAGGGTCCGCCGGGGAGCTGTTTTTT. Translating it yields CASSPNPGSAGELFF.

This clonotype was counted a few times. This chain links TRBV15 with TRBJ1-5; D unclear. V was cut by 0 bases and J by 0 bases, with 9 bases left in between. Germline V gene sequence: CDR1 LNHNV, CDR2 YYDKDF (reference sequence). The CDR3 is 16 residues long. DNA for the CDR3: TGTGCCACCAGCAGAGATTTGGCCTATAGCAATCAGCCCCAGCATTTT. Translated, it gives CATSRDLAYSNQPQHF.

This clonotype was recorded a few times. The chain combines TRBV29-1 with TRBJ2-7; no definite D call. The CDR3 extends over 11 amino acids. Germline V CDR1 and CDR2: SQVTM, ANQGSEA. V was trimmed by 2 bases and J by 0 bases, leaving 2 bases between them. CDR3 sequence (DNA): TGCAGCGTTGAAACCTCCTACGAGCAGTACTTC. This encodes CSVETSYEQYF.

The table lists this clonotype with many counts. This is likely a read error, given that the CDR3 carries no conserved phenylalanine or tryptophan at its end. CDR3 sequence (DNA): TGTGCCAGCAGCTTAGATAGGAAGACAGAGACCCAGTACCTC. This sequence encodes CASSLDRKTETQYL. The rearrangement uses TRBV11-2 and TRBJ2-5; D call uncertain. Germline V gives CDR1 SGHAT, CDR2 FQNNGV. The CDR3 consists of 14 residues. V lost 0 bases, J lost 4 bases, and 9 bases lay in between.

A remark on this clonotype: Given a much more abundant clone one base away, this may be a read error. This likely comes from a read error, as the CDR3 has no conserved phenylalanine or tryptophan at its end. The J gene is TRBJ2-7, the V gene TRBV2; D is uncertain. The V gene lost 6 bases and the J gene lost 0 bases, with 12 bases spanning the gap. Germline loops: CDR1 SNHLY, CDR2 FYNNEI. The CDR3 runs 14 residues. The CDR3 is CASRGFGSSYEQYL. The CDR3, as DNA: TGTGCCAGCAGGGGGTTCGGCTCCTCCTACGAGCAGTACCTC.

This clonotype has a count of ten or more. This rearrangement joins TRBV6-1 to TRBJ2-1, with 7 bases identical to TRBD1. The trim removed 6 bases at V and 0 bases at J, leaving 5 bases unmatched. The V gene's germline CDR1 is MNHNS and CDR2 SASEGT. The CDR3 totals 15 residues. In DNA form, the CDR3 reads TGTGCCAGCAGACAGGGGTCAAACTCCTACAATGAGCAGTTCTTC. It encodes CASRQGSNSYNEQFF.

At least ten counts were recorded for this clonotype. The chain recombines TRBV7-8 with TRBJ2-7, with D possibly being TRBD1 (5 bases). This CDR3 comprises 15 residues. CDR1 is SGHVS, CDR2 FQNEAQ, per germline. V lost 6 bases and J lost 1, with 16 bases in between. CDR3 loop: CASRLNQGPSYEQYF. The DNA of the CDR3 is TGTGCCAGCAGACTAAACCAGGGCCCATCCTACGAGCAGTACTTC.

V is TRBV7-9 and J is TRBJ2-7, with D perhaps being TRBD1 or TRBD2 (6 bases each). CDR1 is SEHNR and CDR2 is FQNEAQ in the germline V gene (reference sequence). The V end lost 1 base, the J end lost 9 bases, and 10 bases lay between the germline ends. The CDR3 loop spans 12 amino acids. The CDR3 DNA follows: TGTGCCAGCAGCTTAGACAGGGAGGTGCAGTACTTC. This translates into CASSLDREVQYF.

At least ten counts were recorded for this clonotype. J is TRBJ2-1 and V is TRBV20-1; TRBD2 matches at 14 bases. CDR3 length: 16 residues. CDR1 and CDR2 (germline): DFQATT, SNEGSKA (reference sequence). J gave up 7 bases and V 5 bases, and 10 bases lay outside the gene matches. As DNA, the CDR3 is TGCAGTGCTCCCCGACTAGCGGGAGGGCCTAAGAATGAGCAGTTCTTC. Protein: CSAPRLAGGPKNEQFF.

This clonotype was picked up many times. The CDR3 loop is CASSDRGPYNTEAFF. For the CDR3, the DNA is TGTGCCAGCAGTGACCGGGGTCCTTATAACACTGAAGCTTTCTTT. The chain carries TRBV6-1 and TRBJ1-1, with D uncertain. The V and J ends lost 3 bases and 2 bases respectively, with 13 bases between them. The CDR3 is made up of 15 amino acids. Per the germline V gene, CDR1 is MNHNS and CDR2 is SASEGT.

CDR3 in amino acids: CASSVASQGGSPLHF. CDR3 DNA: TGTGCCAGCAGCGTAGCTTCCCAGGGCGGATCACCCCTCCACTTT. This chain joins TRBV9 and TRBJ1-6; the D gene is possibly TRBD1 (5 bases). Germline values: CDR1 SGDLS, CDR2 YYNGEE. CDR3 length equals 15 residues. V lost 0 bases and J lost 10, with 14 bases in between.

This clonotype showed up many times. The rearrangement uses TRBV11-3 and TRBJ2-1; 7 bases map to TRBD1. V shed 5 bases, J shed 4 bases, and the junction held 8 bases outside the gene matches. Germline V lookup: CDR1 SGHNT, CDR2 YENEEA. The CDR3 contains 15 residues. CDR3 in amino acids: CASSTDGTDYNEQFF. CDR3 bases: TGTGCCAGCAGCACAGACGGGACAGATTACAATGAGCAGTTCTTC.

Only a few counts were recorded for this clonotype. The J gene is TRBJ2-1, the V gene TRBV27; 8 bases are shared with TRBD2. The CDR3 covers 16 residues. With V trimmed by 0 bases and J by 2 bases, 3 bases remained unmatched. The germline CDR1 and CDR2 sequences are MNHEY and SMNVEV (reference sequence). The CDR3 loop reads CASSLSSGGPYNEQFF. DNA for the CDR3: TGTGCCAGCAGTTTATCCTCGGGAGGGCCCTACAATGAGCAGTTCTTC.

There are a few counts of this clonotype. V gene TRBV7-9 combines with J gene TRBJ1-1, with D tentatively TRBD1 (5 bases). Between the trimmed V and J ends, which lost 5 bases and 6 bases, there was a span of 16 bases. CDR1 is SEHNR, CDR2 FQNEAQ, per germline (reference sequence). The CDR3 has 14 amino acids. The CDR3 sequence is CASSGTRDFSEAFF. For the CDR3, the DNA is TGTGCCAGCAGCGGGACCAGGGATTTCTCTGAAGCTTTCTTT.

With respect to this clonotype: A read error may explain this, as a much larger clone is one base away. The V gene is TRBV20-1, the J gene TRBJ2-7; 8 positions agree with TRBD1. This CDR3 region has 14 residues. Germline V gene sequence: CDR1 DFQATT, CDR2 SNEGSKA (reference sequence). V was pared by 3 bases and J by 5 bases, with 9 bases of the junction left unmatched. In nucleotides, the CDR3 is TGCAGTGCTAGTTGTGGTTCAGGGGGCGACGAGCAGTACTTC. Translation gives CSASCGSGGDEQYF.

About this clonotype itself: A junction end diverges from the germline sequence, so it may reflect a read error. The chain links TRBV6-5 to TRBJ2-1, with a weak D call TRBD2 (5 bases). This CDR3 has 15 amino acids. CDR1 and CDR2 from the germline V gene are MNHEY and SVGAGI. CDR3 DNA sequence: TGTGCCACCAGTGATTCCGGCAGGCCGGGGAATGAGCAGTTCTTC. Translation gives CATSDSGRPGNEQFF.

Ten or more counts support this clonotype. The J gene is TRBJ2-7, the V gene TRBV20-1; 14 positions agree with TRBD2. The CDR3 spans 15 residues. Trimming cost V 4 bases and J 4 bases; bases outside gene matches: 6. CDR1 and CDR2 from the germline V gene are DFQATT and SNEGSKA (reference sequence). DNA for the CDR3: TGCAGTGCTACAGAGACTAGCGGGAGGGCTTACGAGCAGTACTTC. Amino acids: CSATETSGRAYEQYF.

This clonotype has just a few counts. The chain combines TRBV5-8 with TRBJ2-1; a weak D match, TRBD2 (7 bases). Germline lookup yields CDR1 SGHTS and CDR2 YDEGEE. V was shortened by 4 bases and J by 9 bases, with 11 bases between the two germline ends. This CDR3 is 12 amino acids long. The CDR3 reads CASSRRGPEQFF. The CDR3 bases are TGTGCCAGCAGCCGGCGGGGGCCTGAGCAGTTCTTC.

This clonotype turned up a few times. A much larger clone differs from this one at a single base, so this may be a read error. The chain joins TRBV30 to TRBJ2-1; 11 bases are a match to TRBD2. The CDR3 covers 14 residues. CDR1 and CDR2 (germline): GTSNPN, SVGIG (reference sequence). The CDR3 sequence: CAWRIAGGPNEQLF. The CDR3 DNA follows: TGTGCCTGGAGAATAGCGGGAGGGCCGAATGAGCAGCTCTTC. The full variable domain, with the rest looked up from reference TRBV30 and TRBJ2-1, is SQTIHQWPATLVQPVGSPLSLECTVEGTSNPNLYWYRQAAGRGLQLLFYSVGIGQISSEVPQNLSASRPQDRQFILSSKKLLLSDSGFYLCAWRIAGGPNEQLFGPGTRLTVL.

This clonotype was found many times. The chain has TRBV11-3 and TRBJ2-7; tentatively, D is TRBD1 (5 bases). The CDR3 has 16 residues. V was clipped by 5 bases and J by 1 base, with 18 bases between them. In germline, CDR1 is SGHNT, CDR2 YENEEA. The CDR3 region is CASSAHEGETSYEQYF. The CDR3, as DNA: TGTGCCAGCAGCGCTCATGAAGGGGAAACGTCCTACGAGCAGTACTTC.